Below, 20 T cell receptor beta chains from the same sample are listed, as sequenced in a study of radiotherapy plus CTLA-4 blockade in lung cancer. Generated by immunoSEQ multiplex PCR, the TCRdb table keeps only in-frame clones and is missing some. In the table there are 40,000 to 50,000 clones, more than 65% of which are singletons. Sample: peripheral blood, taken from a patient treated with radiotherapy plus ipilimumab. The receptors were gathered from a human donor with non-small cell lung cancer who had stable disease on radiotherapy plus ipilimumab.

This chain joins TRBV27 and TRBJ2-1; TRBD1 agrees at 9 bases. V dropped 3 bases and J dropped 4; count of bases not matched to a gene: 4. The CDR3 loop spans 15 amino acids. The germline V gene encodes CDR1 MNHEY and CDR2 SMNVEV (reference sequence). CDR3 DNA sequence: TGTGCCAGCAGTTTTGGGGACAGGGAATACAATGAGCAGTTCTTC. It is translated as CASSFGDREYNEQFF.

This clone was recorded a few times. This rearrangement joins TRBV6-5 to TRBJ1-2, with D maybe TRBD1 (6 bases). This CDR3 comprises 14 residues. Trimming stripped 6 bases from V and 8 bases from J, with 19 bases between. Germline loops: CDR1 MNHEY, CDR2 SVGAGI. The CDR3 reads CASSLQGQGGGYTF. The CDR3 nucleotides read TGTGCCAGCAGCTTACAGGGTCAGGGAGGGGGCTACACCTTC.

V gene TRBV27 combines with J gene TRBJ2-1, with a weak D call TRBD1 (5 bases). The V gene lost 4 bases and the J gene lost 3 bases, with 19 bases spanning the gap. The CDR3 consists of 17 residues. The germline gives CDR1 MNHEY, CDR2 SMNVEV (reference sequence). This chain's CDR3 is CASSSKVRPGNYNEQFF. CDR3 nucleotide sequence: TGTGCCAGCAGTTCAAAAGTCCGGCCAGGGAACTACAATGAGCAGTTCTTC.

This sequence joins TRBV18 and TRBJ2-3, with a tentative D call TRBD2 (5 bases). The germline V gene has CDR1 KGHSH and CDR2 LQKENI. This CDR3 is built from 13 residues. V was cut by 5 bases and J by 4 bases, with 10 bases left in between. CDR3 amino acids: CASSGRAADTQYF. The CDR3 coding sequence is TGTGCCAGCTCAGGGCGGGCCGCAGATACGCAGTATTTT.

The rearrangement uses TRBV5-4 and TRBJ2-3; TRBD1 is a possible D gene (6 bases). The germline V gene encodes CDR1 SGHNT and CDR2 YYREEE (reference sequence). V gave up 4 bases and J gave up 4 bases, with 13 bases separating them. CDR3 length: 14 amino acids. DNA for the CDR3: TGTGCCAGCAGCACCCGACAGGTAGCAGATACGCAGTATTTT. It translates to CASSTRQVADTQYF.

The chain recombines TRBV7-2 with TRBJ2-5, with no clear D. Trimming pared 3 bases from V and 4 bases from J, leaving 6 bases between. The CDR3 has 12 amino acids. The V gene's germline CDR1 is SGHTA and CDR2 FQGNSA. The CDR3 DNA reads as TGTGCCAGCAGCTTTTTCTCAGAGACCCAGTACTTC. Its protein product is CASSFFSETQYF.

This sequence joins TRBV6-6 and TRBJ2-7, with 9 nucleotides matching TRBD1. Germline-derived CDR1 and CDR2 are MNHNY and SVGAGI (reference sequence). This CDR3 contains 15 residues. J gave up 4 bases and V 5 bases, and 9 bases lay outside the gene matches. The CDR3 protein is CASSHRDRVMYEQYF. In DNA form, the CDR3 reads TGTGCCAGCAGTCACCGGGACAGGGTAATGTACGAGCAGTACTTC.

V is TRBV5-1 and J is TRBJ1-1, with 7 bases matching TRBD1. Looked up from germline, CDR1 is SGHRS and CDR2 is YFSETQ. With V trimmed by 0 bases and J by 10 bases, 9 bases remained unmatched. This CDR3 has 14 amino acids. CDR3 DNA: TGCGCCAGCAGCTTGGAGGCGGCAGGGGACAGAGCTTTCTTT. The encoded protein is CASSLEAAGDRAFF.

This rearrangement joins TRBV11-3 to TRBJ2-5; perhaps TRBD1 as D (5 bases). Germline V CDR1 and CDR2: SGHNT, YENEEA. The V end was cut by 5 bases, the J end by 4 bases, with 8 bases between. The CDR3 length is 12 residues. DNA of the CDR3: TGTGCCAGCAGCCTCAGGGCAGAGACCCAGTACTTC. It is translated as CASSLRAETQYF. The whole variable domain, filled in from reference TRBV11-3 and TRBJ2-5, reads EAGVVQSPRYKIIEKKQPVAFWCNPISGHNTLYWYLQNLGQGPELLIRYENEEAVDDSQLPKDRFSAERLKGVDSTLKIQPAELGDSAVYLCASSLRAETQYFGPGTRLLVL.

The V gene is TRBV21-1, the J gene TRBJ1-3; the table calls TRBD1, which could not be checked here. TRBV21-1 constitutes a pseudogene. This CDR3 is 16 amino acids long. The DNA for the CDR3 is TGTGCCAGCAGTCCGGGACAGGGATACTCTGGAAACACCATATATTTT. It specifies CASSPGQGYSGNTIYF.

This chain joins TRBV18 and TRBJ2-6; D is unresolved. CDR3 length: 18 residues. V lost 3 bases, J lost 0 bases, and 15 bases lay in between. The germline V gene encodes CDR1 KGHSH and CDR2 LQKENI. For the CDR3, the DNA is TGTGCCAGCTCACCCTTGGGCTTAACGGTCTCTGGGGCCAACGTCCTGACTTTC. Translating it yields CASSPLGLTVSGANVLTF.

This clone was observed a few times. CDR3 nucleotide sequence: TGTGCCAGCAATGGAAATAAGGGGGCGCGGGAAAAACTGTTTTTT. It encodes CASNGNKGAREKLFF. The chain links TRBV2 to TRBJ1-4; 7 bases are shared with TRBD1. The CDR3 extends over 15 amino acids. Germline trimming cut 7 bases from V and 8 bases from J; bases unmatched to any gene: 13. Germline V gene lookup returns CDR1 SNHLY and CDR2 FYNNEI.

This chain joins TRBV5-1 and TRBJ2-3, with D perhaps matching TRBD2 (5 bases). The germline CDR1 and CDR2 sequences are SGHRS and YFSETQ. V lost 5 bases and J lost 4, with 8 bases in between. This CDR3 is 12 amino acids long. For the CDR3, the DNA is TGCGCCAGCAGTGAGGGAGCAGATACGCAGTATTTT. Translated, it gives CASSEGADTQYF.

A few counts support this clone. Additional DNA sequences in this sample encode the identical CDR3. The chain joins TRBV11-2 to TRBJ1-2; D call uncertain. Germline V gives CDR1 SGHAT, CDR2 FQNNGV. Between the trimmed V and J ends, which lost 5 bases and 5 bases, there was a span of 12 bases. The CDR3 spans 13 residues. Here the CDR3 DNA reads TGTGCCAGCAGCCCCCTCTCGAGGTATGGCTACACCTTC. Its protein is CASSPLSRYGYTF.

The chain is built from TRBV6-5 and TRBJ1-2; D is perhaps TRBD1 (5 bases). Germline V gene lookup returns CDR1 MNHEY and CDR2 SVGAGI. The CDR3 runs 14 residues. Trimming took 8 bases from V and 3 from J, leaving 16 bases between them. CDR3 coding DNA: TGTGCCAGCGATTCGGCAGCAGGGTACTATGGCTACACCTTC. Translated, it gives CASDSAAGYYGYTF.

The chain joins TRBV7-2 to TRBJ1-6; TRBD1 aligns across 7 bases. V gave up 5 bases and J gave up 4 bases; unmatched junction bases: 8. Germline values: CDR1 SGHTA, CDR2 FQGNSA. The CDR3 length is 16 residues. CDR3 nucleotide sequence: TGTGCCAGCAGCCCACAGGGGTCGCCTTATAATTCACCCCTCCACTTT. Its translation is CASSPQGSPYNSPLHF.

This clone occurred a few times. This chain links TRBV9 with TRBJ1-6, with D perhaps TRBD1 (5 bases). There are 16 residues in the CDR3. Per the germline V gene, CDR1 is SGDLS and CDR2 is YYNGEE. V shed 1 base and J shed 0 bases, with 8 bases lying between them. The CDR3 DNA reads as TGTGCCAGCAGCGTATCAGGGTTCTCCTATAATTCACCCCTCCACTTT. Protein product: CASSVSGFSYNSPLHF.

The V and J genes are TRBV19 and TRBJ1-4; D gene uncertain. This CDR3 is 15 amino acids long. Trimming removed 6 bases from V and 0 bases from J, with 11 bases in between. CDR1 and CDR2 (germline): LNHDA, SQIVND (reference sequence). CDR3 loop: CASSSTGTTNEKLFF. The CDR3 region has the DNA TGTGCCAGTAGCAGCACGGGTACAACTAATGAAAAACTGTTTTTT. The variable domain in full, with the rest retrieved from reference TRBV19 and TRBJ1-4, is DGGITQSPKYLFRKEGQNVTLSCEQNLNHDAMYWYRQDPGQGLRLIYYSQIVNDFQKGDIAEGYSVSREKKESFPLTVTSAQKNPTAFYLCASSSTGTTNEKLFFGSGTQLSVL.

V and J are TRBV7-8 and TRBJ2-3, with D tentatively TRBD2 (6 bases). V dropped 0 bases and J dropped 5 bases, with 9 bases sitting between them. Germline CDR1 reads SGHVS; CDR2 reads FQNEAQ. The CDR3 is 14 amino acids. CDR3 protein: CASSLAGGEDTQYF. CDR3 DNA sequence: TGTGCCAGCAGCTTAGCGGGGGGTGAAGATACGCAGTATTTT.

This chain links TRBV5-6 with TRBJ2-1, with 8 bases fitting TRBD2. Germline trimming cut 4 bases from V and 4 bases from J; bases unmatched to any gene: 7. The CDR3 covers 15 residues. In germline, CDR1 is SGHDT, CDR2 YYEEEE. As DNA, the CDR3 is TGTGCCAGCAGCCGACGGGGGGGCCTTTACAATGAGCAGTTCTTC. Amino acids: CASSRRGGLYNEQFF.